The clone carrying this TCR beta chain was counted between two and nine times. These data are taken from a study of blood T cell repertoires in COVID-19. Using immunoSEQ multiplex PCR, the repertoire was profiled, and TCRdb retains in-frame clones only, with some absent. In the table there are 130,000 or so clones, about four fifths of which are singletons. The CDR3 runs to 13 residues. V lost 6 bases and J 8 bases, leaving 16 bases between the germline ends. Germline V gene data show CDR1 as MNHEY and CDR2 as SVGAGI. The TCR was taken from a man aged 55 to 69 with acute or convalescent COVID-19. The material sequenced was peripheral blood. V and J are TRBV6-5 and TRBJ1-2, with D hard to call. CDR3 DNA sequence: TGTGCCAGCAGCACATCGAGGGAGGTCGGCTACACCTTC. The encoded protein is CASSTSREVGYTF.